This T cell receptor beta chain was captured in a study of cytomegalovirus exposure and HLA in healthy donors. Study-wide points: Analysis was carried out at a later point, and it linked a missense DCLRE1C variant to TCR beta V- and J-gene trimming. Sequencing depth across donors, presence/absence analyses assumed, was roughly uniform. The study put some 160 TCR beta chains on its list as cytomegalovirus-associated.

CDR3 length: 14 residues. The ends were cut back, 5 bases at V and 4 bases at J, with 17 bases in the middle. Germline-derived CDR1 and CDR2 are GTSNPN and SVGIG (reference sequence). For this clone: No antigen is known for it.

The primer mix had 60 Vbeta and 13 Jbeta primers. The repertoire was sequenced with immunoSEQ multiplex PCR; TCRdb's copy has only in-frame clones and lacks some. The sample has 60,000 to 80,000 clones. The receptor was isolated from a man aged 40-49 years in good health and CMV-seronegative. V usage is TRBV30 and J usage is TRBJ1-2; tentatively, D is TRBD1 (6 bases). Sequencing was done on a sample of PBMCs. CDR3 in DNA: TGTGCCTGGTCTCTCGAAAGGGGGATCTATGGCTACACCTTC. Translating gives CAWSLERGIYGYTF.